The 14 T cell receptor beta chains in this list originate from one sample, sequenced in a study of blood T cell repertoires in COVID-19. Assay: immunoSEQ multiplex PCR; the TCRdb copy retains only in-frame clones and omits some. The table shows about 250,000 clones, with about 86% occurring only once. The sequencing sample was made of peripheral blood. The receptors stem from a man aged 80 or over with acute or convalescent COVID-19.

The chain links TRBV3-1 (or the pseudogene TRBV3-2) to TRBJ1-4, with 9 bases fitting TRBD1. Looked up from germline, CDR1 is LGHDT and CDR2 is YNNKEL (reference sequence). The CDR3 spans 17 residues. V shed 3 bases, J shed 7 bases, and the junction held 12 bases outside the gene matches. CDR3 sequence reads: CASSQLKPTGGGEKLFF. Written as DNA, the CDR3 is TGTGCCAGCAGCCAGCTAAAGCCGACAGGGGGGGGTGAAAAACTGTTTTTT.

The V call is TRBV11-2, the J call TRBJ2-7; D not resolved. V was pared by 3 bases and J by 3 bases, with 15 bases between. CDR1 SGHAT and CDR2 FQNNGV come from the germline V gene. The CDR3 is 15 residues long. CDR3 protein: CASSFSTGRGYEQYF. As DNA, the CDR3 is TGTGCCAGCAGCTTTTCTACGGGTCGCGGCTACGAGCAGTACTTC.

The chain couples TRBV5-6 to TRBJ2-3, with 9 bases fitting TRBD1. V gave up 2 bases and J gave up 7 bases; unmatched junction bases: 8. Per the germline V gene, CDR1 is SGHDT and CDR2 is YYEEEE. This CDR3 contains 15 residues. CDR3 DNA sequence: TGTGCCAGCAGCTTACTAGGACAGGGGACCCATACGCAGTATTTT. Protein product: CASSLLGQGTHTQYF.

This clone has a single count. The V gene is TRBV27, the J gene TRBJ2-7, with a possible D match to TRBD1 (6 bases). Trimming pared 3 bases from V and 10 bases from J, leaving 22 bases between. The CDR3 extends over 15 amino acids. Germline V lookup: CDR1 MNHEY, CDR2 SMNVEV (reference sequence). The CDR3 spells CASSFGRARGVGQYF. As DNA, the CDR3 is TGTGCCAGCAGTTTTGGCCGAGCCAGGGGCGTCGGTCAGTACTTC.

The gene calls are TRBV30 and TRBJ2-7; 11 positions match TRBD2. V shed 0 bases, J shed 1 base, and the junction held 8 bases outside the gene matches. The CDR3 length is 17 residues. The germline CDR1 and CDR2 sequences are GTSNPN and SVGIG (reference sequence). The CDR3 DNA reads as TGTGCCTGGAGTGTAGGTTGGGTAGCGGGGGGGTCCTACGAGCAGTACTTC. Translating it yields CAWSVGWVAGGSYEQYF.

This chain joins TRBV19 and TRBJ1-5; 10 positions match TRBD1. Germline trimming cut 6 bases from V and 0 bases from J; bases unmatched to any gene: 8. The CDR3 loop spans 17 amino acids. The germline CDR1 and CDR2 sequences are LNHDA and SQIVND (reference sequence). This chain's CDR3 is CASSGTGDPFSNQPQHF. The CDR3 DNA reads TGTGCCAGTAGCGGGACAGGGGACCCCTTTAGCAATCAGCCCCAGCATTTT. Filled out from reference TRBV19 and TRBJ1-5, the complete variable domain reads DGGITQSPKYLFRKEGQNVTLSCEQNLNHDAMYWYRQDPGQGLRLIYYSQIVNDFQKGDIAEGYSVSREKKESFPLTVTSAQKNPTAFYLCASSGTGDPFSNQPQHFGDGTRLSIL.

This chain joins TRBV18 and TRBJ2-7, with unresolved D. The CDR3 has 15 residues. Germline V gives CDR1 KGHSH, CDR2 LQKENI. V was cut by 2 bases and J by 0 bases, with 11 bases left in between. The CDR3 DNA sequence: TGTGCCAGCTCACCAAGCCCCTCAAGCTCCTACGAGCAGTACTTC. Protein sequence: CASSPSPSSSYEQYF.

This chain's CDR3 is CASRAGTATNEKLFF. The CDR3, as DNA: TGCGCCAGCAGGGCAGGGACAGCAACTAATGAAAAACTGTTTTTT. The chain is built from TRBV10-2 and TRBJ1-4; TRBD1 agrees at 7 bases. The V gene end was trimmed by 6 bases and the J gene end by 0 bases; junction bases not matched to a gene: 4. The germline V gene encodes CDR1 WSHSY and CDR2 SAAADI. The CDR3 covers 15 residues.

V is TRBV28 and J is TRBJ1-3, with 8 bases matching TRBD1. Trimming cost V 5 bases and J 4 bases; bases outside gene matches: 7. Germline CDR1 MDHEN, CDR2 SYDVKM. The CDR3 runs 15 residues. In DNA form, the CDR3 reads TGTGCCAGCAGTCCAGGGGGCGCATCCGGAAACACCATATATTTT. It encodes CASSPGGASGNTIYF.

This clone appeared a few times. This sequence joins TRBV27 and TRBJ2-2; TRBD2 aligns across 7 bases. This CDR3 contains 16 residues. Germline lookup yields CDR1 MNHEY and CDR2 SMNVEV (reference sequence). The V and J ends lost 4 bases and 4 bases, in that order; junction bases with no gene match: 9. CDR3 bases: TGTGCCAGCAGTTCGGTCGGCGGGAGAGTCACCGGGGAGCTGTTTTTT. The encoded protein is CASSSVGGRVTGELFF.

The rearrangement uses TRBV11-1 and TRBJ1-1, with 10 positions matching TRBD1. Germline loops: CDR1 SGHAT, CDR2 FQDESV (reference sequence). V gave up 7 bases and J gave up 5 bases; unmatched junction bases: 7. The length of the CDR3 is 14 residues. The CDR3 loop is CASTFGTGVTEAFF. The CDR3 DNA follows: TGTGCCAGCACCTTTGGGACAGGGGTGACTGAAGCTTTCTTT.

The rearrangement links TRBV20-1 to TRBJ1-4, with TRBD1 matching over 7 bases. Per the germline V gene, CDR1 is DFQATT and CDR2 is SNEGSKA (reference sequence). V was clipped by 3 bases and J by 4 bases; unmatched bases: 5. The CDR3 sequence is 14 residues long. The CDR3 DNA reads TGCAGTGCTAGTAGGGGACAGAGTAATGAAAAACTGTTTTTT. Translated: CSASRGQSNEKLFF.

CDR3 DNA sequence: TGTGCCAGCAAAGAGGCGTGGACAGGGTCTGGAAACACCATATATTTT. Protein product: CASKEAWTGSGNTIYF. V usage is TRBV2 and J usage is TRBJ1-3; 8 nucleotides match TRBD1. Germline CDR1 reads SNHLY; CDR2 reads FYNNEI. The CDR3 is 16 residues long. The V and J ends lost 7 bases and 1 base, in that order; junction bases with no gene match: 9.

Here the CDR3 DNA reads TGCGCCAGCAGCTTACCGGGAACGAACACTGAAGCTTTCTTT. This sequence encodes CASSLPGTNTEAFF. J is TRBJ1-1 and V is TRBV5-1; no firm D call. V shed 2 bases and J shed 1 base, with 9 bases lying between them. Germline V gene data show CDR1 as SGHRS and CDR2 as YFSETQ. CDR3 length equals 14 residues.